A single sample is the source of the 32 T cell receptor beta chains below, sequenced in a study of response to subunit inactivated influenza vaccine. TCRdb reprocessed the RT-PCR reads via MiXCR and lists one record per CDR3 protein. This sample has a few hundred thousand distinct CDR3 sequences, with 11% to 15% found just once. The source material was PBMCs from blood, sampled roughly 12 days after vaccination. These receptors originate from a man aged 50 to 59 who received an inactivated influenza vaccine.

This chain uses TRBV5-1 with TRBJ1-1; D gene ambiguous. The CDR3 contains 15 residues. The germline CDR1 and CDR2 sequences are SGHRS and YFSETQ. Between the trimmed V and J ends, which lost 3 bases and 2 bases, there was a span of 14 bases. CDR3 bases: TGCGCCAGCAGCTACTATCCTCAGGCAAACACTGAAGCTTTCTTT. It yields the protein CASSYYPQANTEAFF.

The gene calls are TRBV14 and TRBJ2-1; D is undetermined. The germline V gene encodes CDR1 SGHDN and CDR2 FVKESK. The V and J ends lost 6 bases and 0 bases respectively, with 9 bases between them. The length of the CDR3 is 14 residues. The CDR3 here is CASSPLVSYNEQFF. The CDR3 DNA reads TGTGCCAGCAGTCCCTTGGTCTCCTACAATGAGCAGTTCTTC. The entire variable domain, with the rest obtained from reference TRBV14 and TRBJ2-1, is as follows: EAGVTQFPSHSVIEKGQTVTLRCDPISGHDNLYWYRRVMGKEIKFLLHFVKESKQDESGMPNNRFLAERTGGTYSTLKVQPAELEDSGVYFCASSPLVSYNEQFFGPGTRLTVL.

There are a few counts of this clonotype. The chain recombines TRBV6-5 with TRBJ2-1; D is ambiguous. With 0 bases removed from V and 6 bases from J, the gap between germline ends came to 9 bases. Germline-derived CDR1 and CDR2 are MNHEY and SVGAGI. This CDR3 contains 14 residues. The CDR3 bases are TGTGCCAGCAGTTACTCTGTTTGGCGCAATGAGCAGTTCTTC. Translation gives CASSYSVWRNEQFF.

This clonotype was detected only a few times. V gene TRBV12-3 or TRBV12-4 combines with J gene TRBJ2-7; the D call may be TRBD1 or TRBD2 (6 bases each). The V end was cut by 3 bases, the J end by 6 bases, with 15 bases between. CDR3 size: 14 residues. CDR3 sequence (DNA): TGTGCCAGCAGTTTTGGAGGGGGAATTCCCGAGCAGTACTTC. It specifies CASSFGGGIPEQYF.

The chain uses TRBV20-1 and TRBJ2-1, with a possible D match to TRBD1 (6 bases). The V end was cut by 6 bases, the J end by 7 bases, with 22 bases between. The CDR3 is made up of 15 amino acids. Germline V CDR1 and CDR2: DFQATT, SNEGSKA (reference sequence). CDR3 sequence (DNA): TGCAGTGCCGAGAACGGACAGACAATAGGGAATGAGCAGTTCTTC. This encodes CSAENGQTIGNEQFF.

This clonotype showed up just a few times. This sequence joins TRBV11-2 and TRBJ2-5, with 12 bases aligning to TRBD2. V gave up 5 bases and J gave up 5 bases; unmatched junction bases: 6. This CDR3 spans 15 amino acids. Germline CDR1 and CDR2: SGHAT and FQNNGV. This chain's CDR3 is CASSKLAGGPETQYF. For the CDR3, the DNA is TGTGCCAGCAGCAAGCTAGCGGGGGGGCCCGAGACCCAGTACTTC.

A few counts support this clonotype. The CDR3: CATSDQTGQETQYF. The DNA of the CDR3 is TGTGCCACCAGTGACCAGACAGGACAAGAGACCCAGTACTTC. The chain has TRBV24-1 and TRBJ2-5; maybe TRBD1 (6 bases). Germline lookup yields CDR1 KGHDR and CDR2 SFDVKD. The CDR3 loop spans 14 amino acids. Deletions cut 4 bases from V and 2 bases from J, with 10 bases between.

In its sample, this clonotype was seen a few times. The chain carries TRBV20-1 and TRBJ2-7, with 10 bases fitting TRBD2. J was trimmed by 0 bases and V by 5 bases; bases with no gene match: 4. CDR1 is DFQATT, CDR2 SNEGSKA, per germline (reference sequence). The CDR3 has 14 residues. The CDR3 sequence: CSAAGTSVSYEQYF. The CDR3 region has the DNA TGCAGTGCTGCCGGGACTAGCGTCTCCTACGAGCAGTACTTC.

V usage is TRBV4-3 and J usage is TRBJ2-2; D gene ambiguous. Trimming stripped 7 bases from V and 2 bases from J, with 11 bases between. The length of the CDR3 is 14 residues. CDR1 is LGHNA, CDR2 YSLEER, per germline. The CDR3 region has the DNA TGCGCCAGCACCCCCGTTGGAAACACCGGGGAGCTGTTTTTT. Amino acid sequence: CASTPVGNTGELFF.

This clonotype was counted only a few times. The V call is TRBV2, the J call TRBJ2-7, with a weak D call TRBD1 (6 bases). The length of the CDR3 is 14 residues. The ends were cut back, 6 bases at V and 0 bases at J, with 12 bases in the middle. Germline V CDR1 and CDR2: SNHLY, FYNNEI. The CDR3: CASRNRDHSYEQYF. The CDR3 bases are TGTGCCAGCAGAAACAGGGACCACTCCTACGAGCAGTACTTC.

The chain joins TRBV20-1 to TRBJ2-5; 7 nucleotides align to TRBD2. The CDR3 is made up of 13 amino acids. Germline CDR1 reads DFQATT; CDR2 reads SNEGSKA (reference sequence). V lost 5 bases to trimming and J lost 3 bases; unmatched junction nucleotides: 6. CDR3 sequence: CSAQRTSKETQYF. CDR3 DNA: TGCAGTGCTCAAAGGACTAGTAAAGAGACCCAGTACTTC.

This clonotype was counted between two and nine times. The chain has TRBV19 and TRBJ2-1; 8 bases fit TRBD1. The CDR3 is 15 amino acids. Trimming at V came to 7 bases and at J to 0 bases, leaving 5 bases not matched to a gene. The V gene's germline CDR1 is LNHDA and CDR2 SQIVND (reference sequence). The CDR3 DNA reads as TGTGCCAGTACCAGGGGACAGGCCTCCTACAATGAGCAGTTCTTC. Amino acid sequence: CASTRGQASYNEQFF.

For the CDR3, the DNA is TGTGCCAGCAGGGGACTAGCGGGAGGAACCGAGCAGTACTTC. Its translation: CASRGLAGGTEQYF. The J gene is TRBJ2-7, the V gene TRBV5-5, with 15 bases identical to TRBD2. CDR3 length: 14 amino acids. J gave up 6 bases and V 5 bases, and 3 bases lay outside the gene matches. In germline, CDR1 is SGHKS, CDR2 YYEKEE (reference sequence).

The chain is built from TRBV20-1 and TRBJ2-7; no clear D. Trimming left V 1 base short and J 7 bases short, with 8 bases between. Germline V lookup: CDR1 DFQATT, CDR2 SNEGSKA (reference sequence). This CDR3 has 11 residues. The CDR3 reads CSARGLGEQYF. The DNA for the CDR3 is TGCAGTGCTAGAGGTTTGGGGGAGCAGTACTTC.

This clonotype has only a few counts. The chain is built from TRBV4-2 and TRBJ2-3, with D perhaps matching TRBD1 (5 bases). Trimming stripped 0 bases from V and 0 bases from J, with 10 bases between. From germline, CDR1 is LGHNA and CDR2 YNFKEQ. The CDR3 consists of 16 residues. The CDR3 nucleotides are TGTGCCAGCAGCCAAGATTGGGGCGCTAGCACAGATACGCAGTATTTT. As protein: CASSQDWGASTDTQYF.

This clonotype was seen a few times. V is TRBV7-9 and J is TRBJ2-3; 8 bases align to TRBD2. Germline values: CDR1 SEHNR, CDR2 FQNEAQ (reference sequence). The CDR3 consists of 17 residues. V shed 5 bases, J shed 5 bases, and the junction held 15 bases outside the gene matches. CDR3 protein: CASSPVYWSGGLDTQYF. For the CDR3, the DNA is TGTGCCAGCAGCCCCGTTTATTGGAGCGGGGGATTAGATACGCAGTATTTT.

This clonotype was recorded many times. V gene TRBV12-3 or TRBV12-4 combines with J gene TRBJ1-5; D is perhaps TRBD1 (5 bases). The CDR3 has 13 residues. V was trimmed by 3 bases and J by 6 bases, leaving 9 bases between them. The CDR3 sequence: CASSLRGFQPQHF. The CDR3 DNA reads TGTGCCAGCAGTTTGCGGGGGTTTCAGCCCCAGCATTTT.

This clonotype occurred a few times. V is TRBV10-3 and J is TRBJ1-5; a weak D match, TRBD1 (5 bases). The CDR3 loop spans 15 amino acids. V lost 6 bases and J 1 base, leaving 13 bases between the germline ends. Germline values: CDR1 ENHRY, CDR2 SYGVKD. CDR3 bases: TGTGCCATCAGCGGGGGGAAGGTGAGCAATCAGCCCCAGCATTTT. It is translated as CAISGGKVSNQPQHF.

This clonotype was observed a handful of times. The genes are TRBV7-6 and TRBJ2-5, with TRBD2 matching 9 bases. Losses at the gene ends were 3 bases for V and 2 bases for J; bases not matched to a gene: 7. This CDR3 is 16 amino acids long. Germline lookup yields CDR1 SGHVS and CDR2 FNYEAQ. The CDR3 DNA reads TGTGCCAGCAGCTTTAGCACTAGCGGGCTACAAGAGACCCAGTACTTC. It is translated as CASSFSTSGLQETQYF. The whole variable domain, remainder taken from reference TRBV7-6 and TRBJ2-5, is GAGVSQSPRYKVTKRGQDVALRCDPISGHVSLYWYRQALGQGPEFLTYFNYEAQQDKSGLPNDRFSAERPEGSISTLTIQRTEQRDSAMYRCASSFSTSGLQETQYFGPGTRLLVL.

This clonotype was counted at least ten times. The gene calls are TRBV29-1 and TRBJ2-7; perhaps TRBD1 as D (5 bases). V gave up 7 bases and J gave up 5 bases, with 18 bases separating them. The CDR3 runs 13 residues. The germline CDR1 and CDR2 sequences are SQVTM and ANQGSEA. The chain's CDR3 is CSAPEQAINEQYF. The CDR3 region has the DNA TGCAGCGCGCCCGAACAGGCGATTAACGAGCAGTACTTC.

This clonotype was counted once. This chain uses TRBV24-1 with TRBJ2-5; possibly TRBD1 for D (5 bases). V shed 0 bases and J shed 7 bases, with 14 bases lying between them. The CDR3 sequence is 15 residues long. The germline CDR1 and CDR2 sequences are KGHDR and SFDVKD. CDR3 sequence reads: CATSDLPDRGVTQYF. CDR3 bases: TGTGCCACCAGTGATTTGCCAGACAGAGGAGTGACCCAGTACTTC.

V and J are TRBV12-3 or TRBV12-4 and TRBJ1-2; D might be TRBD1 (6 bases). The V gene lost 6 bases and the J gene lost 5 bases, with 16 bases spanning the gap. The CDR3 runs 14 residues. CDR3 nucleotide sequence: TGTGCCAGCAGATCCGTGGCTACAGGGTATGGCTACACCTTC. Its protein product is CASRSVATGYGYTF.

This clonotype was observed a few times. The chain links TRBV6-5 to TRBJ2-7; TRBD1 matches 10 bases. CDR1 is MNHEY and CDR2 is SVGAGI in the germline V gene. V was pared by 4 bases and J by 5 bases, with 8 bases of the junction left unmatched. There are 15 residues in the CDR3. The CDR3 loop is CASSLPGQGFNEQYF. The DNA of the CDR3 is TGTGCCAGCAGTTTACCGGGACAGGGGTTCAACGAGCAGTACTTC.

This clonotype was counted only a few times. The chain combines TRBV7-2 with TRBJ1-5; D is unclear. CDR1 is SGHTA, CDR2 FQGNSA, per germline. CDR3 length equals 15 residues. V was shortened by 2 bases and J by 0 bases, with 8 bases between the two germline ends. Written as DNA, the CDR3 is TGTGCCAGCAGCTTACAACTGGGTAGCAATCAGCCCCAGCATTTT. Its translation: CASSLQLGSNQPQHF. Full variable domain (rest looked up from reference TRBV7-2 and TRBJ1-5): GAGVSQSPSNKVTEKGKDVELRCDPISGHTALYWYRQSLGQGLEFLIYFQGNSAPDKSGLPSDRFSAERTGGSVSTLTIQRTQQEDSAVYLCASSLQLGSNQPQHFGDGTRLSIL.

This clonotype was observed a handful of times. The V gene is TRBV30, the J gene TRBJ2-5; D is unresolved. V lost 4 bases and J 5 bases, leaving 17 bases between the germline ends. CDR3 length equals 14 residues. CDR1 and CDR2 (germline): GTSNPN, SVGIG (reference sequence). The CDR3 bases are TGTGCCTGGACCACGTTTGGGGTAGGGGAGACCCAGTACTTC. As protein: CAWTTFGVGETQYF.

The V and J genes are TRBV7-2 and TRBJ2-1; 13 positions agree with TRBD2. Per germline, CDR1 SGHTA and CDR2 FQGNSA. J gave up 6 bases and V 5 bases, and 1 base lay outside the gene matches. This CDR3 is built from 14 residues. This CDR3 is CASSRTSGGNEQFF. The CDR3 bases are TGTGCCAGCAGCCGGACTAGCGGGGGCAATGAGCAGTTCTTC.

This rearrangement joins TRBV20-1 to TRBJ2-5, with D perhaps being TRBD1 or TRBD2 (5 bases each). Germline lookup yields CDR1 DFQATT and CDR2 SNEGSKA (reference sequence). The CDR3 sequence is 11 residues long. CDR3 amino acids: CTASYGGTQYF. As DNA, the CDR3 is TGCACTGCCTCCTATGGGGGAACCCAGTACTTC.

The CDR3 loop reads CASRTLPYTEAFF. The DNA of the CDR3 is TGTGCCAGCAGAACCTTACCATACACTGAAGCTTTCTTT. This rearrangement joins TRBV11-2 to TRBJ1-1; D ambiguous. V lost 6 bases and J lost 3, with 11 bases in between. Germline-derived CDR1 and CDR2 are SGHAT and FQNNGV. CDR3 length: 13 residues.

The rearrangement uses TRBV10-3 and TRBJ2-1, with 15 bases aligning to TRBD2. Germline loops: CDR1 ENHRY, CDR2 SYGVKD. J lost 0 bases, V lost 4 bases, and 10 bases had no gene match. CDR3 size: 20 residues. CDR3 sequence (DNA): TGTGCCATCAGTGCGTCGGGGACTAGCGGGGGGAAGTCCTCCTACAATGAGCAGTTCTTC. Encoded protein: CAISASGTSGGKSSYNEQFF.

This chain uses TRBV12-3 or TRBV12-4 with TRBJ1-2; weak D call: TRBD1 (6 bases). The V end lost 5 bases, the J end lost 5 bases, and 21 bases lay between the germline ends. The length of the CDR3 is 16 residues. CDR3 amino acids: CASSPPTGAVGYGYTF. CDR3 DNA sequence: TGTGCCAGCAGTCCCCCCACGGGGGCTGTAGGTTATGGCTACACCTTC.

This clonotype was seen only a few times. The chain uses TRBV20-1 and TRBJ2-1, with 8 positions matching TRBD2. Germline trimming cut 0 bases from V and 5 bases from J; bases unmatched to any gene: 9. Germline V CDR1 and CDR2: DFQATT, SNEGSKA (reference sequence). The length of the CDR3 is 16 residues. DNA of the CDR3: TGCAGTGCTAGAGATGGGGCTAGCGGGCACAACAATGAGCAGTTCTTC. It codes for CSARDGASGHNNEQFF.

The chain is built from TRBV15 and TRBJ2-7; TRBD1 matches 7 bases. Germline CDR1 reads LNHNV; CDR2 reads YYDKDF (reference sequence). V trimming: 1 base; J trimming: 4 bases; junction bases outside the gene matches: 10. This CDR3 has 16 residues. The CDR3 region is CATSRGMGTELYEQYF. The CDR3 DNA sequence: TGTGCCACCAGCAGAGGAATGGGGACAGAATTATACGAGCAGTACTTC.